This T cell receptor beta chain was sequenced during a study of blood T cell repertoires in COVID-19. The CDR3 is 15 residues long. V lost 2 bases to trimming and J lost 0 bases, with 7 bases between them. The repertoire was sequenced with immunoSEQ multiplex PCR; TCRdb's copy has only in-frame clones and lacks some. Of tens of thousands of clones detected, approximately 90% appear once; the ten largest clones hold about 7%. The TCR originated in a human donor in a cohort sampled during active COVID-19. V usage is TRBV23-1 and J usage is TRBJ2-2; a weak D match, TRBD2 (6 bases). TRBV23-1 is treated as an ORF (open reading frame) with a function not yet certain. The specimen sequenced was peripheral blood. The chain's CDR3 is CASSQGGTNTGELFF. The DNA for the CDR3 is TGCGCCAGCAGTCAAGGCGGGACGAACACCGGGGAGCTGTTTTTT.